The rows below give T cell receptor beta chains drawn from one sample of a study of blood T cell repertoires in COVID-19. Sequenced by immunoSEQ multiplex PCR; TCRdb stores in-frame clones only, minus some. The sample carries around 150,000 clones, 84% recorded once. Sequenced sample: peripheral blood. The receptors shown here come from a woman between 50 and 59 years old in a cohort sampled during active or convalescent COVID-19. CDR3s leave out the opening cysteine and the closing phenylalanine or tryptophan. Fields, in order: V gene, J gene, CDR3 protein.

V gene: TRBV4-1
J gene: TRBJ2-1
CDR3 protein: AGSQAPGEEQF

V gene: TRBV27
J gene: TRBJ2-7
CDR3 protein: ASSLMGGEQY

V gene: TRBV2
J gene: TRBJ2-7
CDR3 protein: ASSKRTGTLYEQY

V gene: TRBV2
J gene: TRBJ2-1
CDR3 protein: ASSDLAGGRGEQF

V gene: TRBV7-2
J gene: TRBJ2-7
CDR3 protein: ASSPLSSYEQY

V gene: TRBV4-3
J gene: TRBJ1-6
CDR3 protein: ASSQEGGFNNSPLH

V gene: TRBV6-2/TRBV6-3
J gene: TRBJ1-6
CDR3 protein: ASSDGQGTYNSPLH

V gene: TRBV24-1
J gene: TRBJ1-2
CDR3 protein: ATSDNYGYT

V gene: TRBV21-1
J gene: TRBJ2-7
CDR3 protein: ASSREGKVYEQY

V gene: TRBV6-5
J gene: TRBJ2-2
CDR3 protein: ASSYPGFTGELF

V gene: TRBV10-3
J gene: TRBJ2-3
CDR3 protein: ATSQRGGAVNADTQY

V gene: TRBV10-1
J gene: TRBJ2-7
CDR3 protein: ASSECDRGCEQY

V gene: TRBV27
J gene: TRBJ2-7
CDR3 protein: ASSLSGGSYEQY

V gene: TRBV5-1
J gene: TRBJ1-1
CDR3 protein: ASSSNQGRTEAF

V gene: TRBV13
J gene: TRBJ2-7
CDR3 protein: ASSPRTGEQY

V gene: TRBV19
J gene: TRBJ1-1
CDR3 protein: ASSIQQGVNTEAF

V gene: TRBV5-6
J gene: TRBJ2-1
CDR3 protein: ASSLGPQGGLYNEQF

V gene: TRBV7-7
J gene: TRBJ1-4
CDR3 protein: ASSLTQNEKLF

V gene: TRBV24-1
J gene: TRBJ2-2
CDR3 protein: ATSDPISSVHTGELF

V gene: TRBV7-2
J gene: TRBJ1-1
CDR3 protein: ASSRDRNTEAF

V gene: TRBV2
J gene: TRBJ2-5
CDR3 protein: ASSVATGQETQY

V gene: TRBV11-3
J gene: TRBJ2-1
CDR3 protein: ASSPSSAPYNEQF

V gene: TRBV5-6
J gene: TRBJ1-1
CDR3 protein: ASSTTTGWTEAF

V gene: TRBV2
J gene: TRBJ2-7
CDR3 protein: ASSAVYEQY

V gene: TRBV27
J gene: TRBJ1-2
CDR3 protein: ASSWGLTGGEDGYT

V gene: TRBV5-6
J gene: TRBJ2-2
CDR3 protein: ASSFGQGSAGELF

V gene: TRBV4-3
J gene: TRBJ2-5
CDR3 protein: ASSQESRGPGLAGVPETQY

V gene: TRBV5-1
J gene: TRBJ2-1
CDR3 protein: ASSPGAGAHYNEQF

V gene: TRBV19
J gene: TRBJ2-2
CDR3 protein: ASSPLWGPGTGELF

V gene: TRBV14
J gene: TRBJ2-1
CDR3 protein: ASSLSGGAKNEQF

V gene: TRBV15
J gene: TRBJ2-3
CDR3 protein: ATSREVAGERPDTQY

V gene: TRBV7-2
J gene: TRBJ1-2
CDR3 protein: ASSPRPQGDYGYT

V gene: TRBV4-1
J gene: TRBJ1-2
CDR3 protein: ASSQDTGTGGMYGYT

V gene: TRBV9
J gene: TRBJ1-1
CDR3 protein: ASSGQVMNTEAF

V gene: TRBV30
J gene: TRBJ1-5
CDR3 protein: AWGTGLDQPQH

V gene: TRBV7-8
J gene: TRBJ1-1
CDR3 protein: ASSLGRGLEAF

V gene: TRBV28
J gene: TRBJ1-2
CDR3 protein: ASSLYAGGGSAYGYT

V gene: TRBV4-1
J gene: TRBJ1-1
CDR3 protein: ASSQEDGRAMNTEAF

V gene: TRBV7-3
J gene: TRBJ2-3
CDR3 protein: ASSRRPSGGGTDTQY

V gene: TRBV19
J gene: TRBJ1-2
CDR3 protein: ASSIGQITFYGYT

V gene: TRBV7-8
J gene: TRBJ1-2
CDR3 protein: ASSFSQGANGYT

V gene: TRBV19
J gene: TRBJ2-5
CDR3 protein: ASSIGWGGLAETQY

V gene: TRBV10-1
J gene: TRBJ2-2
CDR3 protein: ATSGSITGELF

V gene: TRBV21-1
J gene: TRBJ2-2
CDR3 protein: ASSKDRSGERAGESGELF

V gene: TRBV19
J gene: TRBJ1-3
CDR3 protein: ASSKAGKFSGNTIY

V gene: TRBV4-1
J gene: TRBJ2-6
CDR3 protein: ASSQVGQGAPGANVLT

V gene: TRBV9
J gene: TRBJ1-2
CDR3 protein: ASSALQGNYGYT

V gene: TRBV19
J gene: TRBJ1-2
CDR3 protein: ASSSGDRLYYGYT

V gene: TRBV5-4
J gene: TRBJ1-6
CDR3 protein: ASSLTGYNSPLH

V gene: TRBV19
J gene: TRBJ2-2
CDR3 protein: ASSINQGRAGELF

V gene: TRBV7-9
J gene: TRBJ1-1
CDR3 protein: ASSWDYTEAF

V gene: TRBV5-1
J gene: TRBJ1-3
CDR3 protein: ASSYTGDPGNTIY

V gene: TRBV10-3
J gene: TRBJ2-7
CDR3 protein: AISESFPQSTGAGTGEQY

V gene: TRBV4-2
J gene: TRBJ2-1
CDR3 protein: ASSPKVSGGTSYNEQF

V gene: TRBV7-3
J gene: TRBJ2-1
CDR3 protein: ASSPGGPYNEQF

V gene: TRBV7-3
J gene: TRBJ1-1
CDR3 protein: ASSKSGRAGGTEAF

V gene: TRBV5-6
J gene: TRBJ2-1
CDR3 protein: ASSLLAPLDEQF

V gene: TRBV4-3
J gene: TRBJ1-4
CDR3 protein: ASSQDHATNEKLF

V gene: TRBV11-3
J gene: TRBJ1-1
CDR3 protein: ASSLVGGQGVNTEAF